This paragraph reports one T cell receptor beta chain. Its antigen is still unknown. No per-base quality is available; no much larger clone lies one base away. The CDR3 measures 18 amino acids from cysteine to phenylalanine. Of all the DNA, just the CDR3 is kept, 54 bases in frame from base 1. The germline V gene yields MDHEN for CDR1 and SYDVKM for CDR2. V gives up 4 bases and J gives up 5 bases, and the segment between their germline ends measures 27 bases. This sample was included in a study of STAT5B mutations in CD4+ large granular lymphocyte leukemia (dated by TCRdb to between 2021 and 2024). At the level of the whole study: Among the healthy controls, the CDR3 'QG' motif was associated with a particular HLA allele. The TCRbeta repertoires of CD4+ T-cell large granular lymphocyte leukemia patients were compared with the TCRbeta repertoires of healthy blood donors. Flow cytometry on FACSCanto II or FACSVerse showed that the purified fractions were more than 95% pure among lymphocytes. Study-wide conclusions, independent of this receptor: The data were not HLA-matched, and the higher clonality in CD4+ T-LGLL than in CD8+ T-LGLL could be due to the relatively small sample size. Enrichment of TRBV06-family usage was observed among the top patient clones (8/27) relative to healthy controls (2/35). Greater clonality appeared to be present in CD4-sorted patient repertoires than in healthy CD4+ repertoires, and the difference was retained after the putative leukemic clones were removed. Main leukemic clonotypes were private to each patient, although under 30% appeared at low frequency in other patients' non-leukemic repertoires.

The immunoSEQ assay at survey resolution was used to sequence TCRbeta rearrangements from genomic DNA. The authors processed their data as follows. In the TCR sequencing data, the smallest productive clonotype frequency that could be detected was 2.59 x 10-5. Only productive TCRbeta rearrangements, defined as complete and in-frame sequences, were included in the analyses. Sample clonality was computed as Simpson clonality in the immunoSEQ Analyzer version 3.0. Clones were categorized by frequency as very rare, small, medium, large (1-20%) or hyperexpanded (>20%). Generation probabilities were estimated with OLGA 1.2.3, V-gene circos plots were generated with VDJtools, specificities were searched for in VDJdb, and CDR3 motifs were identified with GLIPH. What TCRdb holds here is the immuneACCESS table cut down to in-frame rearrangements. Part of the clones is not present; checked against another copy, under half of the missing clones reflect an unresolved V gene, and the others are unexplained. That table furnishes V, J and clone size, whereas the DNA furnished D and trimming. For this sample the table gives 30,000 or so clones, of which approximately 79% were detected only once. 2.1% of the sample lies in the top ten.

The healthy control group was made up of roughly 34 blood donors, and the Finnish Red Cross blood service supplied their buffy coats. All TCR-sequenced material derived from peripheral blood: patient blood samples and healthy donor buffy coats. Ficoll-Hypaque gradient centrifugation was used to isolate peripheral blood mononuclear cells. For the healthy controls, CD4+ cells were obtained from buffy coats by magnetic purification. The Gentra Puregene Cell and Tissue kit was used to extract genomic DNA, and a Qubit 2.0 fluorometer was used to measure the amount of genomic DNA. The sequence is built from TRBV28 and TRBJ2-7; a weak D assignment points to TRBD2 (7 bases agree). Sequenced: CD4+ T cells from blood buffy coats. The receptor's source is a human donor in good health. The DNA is TGTGCCAGCAGTTGGCTCGGCCTCCAGGGGAGGGGGGGGCACGAGCAGTACTTC. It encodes CASSWLGLQGRGGHEQYF. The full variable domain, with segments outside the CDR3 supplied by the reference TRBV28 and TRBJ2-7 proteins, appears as DVKVTQSSRYLVKRTGEKVFLECVQDMDHENMFWYRQDPGLGLRLIYFSYDVKMKEKGDIPEGYSVSREKKERFSLILESASTNQTSMYLCASSWLGLQGRGGHEQYFGPGTRLTVT.